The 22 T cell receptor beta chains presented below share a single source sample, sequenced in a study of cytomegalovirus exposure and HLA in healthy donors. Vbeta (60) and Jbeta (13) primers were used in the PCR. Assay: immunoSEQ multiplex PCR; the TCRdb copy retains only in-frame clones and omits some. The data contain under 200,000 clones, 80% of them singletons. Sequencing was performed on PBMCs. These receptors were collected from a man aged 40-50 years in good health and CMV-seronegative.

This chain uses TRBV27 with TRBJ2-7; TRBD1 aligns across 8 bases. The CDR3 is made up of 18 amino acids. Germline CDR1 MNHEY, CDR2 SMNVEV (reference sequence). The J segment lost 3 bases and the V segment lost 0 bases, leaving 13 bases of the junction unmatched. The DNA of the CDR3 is TGTGCCAGCAGTTTATCGGGCAGGGGGCAAGGACGGGTCTACGAGCAGTACTTC. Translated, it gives CASSLSGRGQGRVYEQYF.

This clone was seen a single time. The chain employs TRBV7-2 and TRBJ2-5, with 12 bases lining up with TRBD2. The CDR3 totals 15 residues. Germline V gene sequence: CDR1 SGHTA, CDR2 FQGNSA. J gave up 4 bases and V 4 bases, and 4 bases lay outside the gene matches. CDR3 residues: CASSYGTSGSETQYF. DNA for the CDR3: TGTGCCAGCAGCTATGGGACTAGCGGGTCAGAGACCCAGTACTTC.

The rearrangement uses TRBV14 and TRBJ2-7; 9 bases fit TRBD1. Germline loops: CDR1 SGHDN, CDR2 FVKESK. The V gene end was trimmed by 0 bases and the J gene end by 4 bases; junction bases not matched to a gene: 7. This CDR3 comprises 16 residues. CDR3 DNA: TGTGCCAGCAGCCAAGATGACCCGGGACAGGGTTACGAGCAGTACTTC. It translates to CASSQDDPGQGYEQYF.

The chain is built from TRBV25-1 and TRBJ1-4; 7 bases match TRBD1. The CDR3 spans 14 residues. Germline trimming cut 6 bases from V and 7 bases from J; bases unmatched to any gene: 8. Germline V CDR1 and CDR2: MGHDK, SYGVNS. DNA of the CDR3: TGTGCCAGCAGCTCGACAGGGATGAGTGAAAAACTGTTTTTT. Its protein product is CASSSTGMSEKLFF.

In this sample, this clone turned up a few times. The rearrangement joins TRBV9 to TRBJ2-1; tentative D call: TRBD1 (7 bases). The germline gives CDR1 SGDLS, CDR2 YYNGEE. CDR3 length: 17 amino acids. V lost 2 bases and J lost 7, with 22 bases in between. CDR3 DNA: TGTGCCAGCAGCGTCAGAGGGGGGTTCGGGGGACAGAATGAGCAGTTCTTC. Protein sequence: CASSVRGGFGGQNEQFF.

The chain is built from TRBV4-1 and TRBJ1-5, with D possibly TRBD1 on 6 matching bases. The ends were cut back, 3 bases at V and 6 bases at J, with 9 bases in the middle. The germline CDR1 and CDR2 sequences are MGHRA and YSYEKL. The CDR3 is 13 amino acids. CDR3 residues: CASSQTGSQPQHF. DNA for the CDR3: TGCGCCAGCAGCCAGACAGGTTCTCAGCCCCAGCATTTT.

CDR3 coding DNA: TGTGCCACCCAGAAAACGTACAGAGACCCCCGACATGATCAGCCCCAGCATTTT. It specifies CATQKTYRDPRHDQPQHF. The genes are TRBV7-6 and TRBJ1-5; D gene uncertain. Germline CDR1 reads SGHVS; CDR2 reads FNYEAQ. Trimming pared 10 bases from V and 5 bases from J, leaving 30 bases between. The CDR3 consists of 18 residues.

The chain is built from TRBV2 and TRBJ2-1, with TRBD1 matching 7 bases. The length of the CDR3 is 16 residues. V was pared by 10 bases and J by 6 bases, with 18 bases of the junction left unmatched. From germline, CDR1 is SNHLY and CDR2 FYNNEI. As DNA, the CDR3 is TGTGCCATATACGGGGAAGGGGGCGGCGATTTCAATGAGCAGTTCTTC. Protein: CAIYGEGGGDFNEQFF.

The CDR3: CRKQGRETQYF. The CDR3 nucleotides are TGCAGGAAACAGGGTAGGGAGACCCAGTACTTC. This rearrangement joins TRBV20-1 to TRBJ2-5; TRBD1 is a possible D gene (6 bases). The CDR3 has 11 amino acids. Germline V gene data show CDR1 as DFQATT and CDR2 as SNEGSKA (reference sequence).

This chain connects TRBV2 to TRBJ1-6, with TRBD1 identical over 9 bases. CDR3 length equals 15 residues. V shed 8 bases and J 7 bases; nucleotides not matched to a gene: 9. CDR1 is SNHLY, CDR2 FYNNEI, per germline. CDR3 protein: CASGRGTGRNSPLHF. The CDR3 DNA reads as TGTGCCAGCGGACGGGGGACAGGGAGGAATTCACCCCTCCACTTT.

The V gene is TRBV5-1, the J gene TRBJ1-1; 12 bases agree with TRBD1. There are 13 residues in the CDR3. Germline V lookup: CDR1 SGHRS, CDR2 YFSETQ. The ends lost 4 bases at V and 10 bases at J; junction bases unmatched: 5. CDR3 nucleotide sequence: TGCGCCAGCAGCGGGGGACAGGGGGCCCGAGCTTTCTTT. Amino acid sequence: CASSGGQGARAFF.

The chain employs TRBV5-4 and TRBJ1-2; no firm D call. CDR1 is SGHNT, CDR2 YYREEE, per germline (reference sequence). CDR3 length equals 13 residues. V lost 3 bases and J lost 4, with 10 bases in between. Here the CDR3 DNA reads TGTGCCAGCAGCTCAACAGTGTCCTATGGCTACACCTTC. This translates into CASSSTVSYGYTF. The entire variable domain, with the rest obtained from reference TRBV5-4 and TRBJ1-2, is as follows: ETGVTQSPTHLIKTRGQQVTLRCSSQSGHNTVSWYQQALGQGPQFIFQYYREEENGRGNFPPRFSGLQFPNYSSELNVNALELDDSALYLCASSSTVSYGYTFGSGTRLTVV.

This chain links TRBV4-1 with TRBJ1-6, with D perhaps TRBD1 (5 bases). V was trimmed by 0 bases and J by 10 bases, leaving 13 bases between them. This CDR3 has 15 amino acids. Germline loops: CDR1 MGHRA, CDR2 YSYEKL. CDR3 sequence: CASSQESRVESPLHF. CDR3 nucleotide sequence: TGCGCCAGCAGCCAAGAGTCCAGGGTCGAATCACCCCTCCACTTT.

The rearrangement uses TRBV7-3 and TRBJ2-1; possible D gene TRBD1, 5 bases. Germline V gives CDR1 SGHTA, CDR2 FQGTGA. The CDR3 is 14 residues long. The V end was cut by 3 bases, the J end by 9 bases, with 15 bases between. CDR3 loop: CASSLPTGLGEQFF. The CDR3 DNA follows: TGTGCCAGCAGCTTGCCAACAGGTTTGGGTGAGCAGTTCTTC.

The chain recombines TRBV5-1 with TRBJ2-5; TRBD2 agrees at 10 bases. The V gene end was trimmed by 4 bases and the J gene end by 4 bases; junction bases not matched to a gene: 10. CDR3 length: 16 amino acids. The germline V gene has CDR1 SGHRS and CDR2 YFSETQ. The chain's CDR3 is CASSSKAGGASETQYF. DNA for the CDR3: TGCGCCAGCAGCAGTAAAGCGGGGGGGGCCTCAGAGACCCAGTACTTC. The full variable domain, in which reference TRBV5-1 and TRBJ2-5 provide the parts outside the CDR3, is KAGVTQTPRYLIKTRGQQVTLSCSPISGHRSVSWYQQTPGQGLQFLFEYFSETQRNKGNFPGRFSGRQFSNSRSEMNVSTLELGDSALYLCASSSKAGGASETQYFGPGTRLLVL.

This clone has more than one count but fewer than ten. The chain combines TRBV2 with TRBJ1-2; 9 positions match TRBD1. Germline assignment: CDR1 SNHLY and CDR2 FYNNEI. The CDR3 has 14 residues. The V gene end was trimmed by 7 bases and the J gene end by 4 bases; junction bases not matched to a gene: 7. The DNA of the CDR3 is TGTGCCAGCATCATGGACAGGGGTTCCTATGGCTACACCTTC. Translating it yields CASIMDRGSYGYTF.

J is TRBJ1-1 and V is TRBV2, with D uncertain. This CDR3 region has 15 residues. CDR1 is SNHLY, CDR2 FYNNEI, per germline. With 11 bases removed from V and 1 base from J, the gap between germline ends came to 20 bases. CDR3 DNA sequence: TGTGCCCTTGGAAAAGGAGAGGGAGGGAACACTGAAGCTTTCTTT. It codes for CALGKGEGGNTEAFF.

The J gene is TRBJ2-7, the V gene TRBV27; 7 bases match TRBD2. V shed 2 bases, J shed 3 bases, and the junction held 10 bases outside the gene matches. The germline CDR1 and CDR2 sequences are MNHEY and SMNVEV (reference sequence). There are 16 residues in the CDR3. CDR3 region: CASSLGRGLKFYEQYF. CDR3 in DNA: TGTGCCAGCAGTTTAGGCCGGGGACTAAAATTCTACGAGCAGTACTTC.

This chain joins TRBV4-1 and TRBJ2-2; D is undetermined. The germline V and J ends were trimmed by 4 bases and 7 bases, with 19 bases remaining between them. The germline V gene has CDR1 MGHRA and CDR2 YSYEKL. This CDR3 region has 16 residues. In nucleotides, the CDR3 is TGCGCCAGCAGCCCACGGCCGGTCGGGTCCGTCGGGGAGCTGTTTTTT. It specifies CASSPRPVGSVGELFF.

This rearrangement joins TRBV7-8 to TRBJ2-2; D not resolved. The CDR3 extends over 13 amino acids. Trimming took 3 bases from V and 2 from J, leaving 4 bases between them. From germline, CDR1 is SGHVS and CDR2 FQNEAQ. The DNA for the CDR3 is TGTGCCAGCAGCTTTAGAAACACCGGGGAGCTGTTTTTT. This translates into CASSFRNTGELFF.

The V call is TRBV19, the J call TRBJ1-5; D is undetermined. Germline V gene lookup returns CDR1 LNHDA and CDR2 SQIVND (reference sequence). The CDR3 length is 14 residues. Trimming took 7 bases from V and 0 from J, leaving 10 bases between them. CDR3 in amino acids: CASKGDISNQPQHF. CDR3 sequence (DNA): TGTGCCAGTAAGGGAGACATTAGCAATCAGCCCCAGCATTTT.

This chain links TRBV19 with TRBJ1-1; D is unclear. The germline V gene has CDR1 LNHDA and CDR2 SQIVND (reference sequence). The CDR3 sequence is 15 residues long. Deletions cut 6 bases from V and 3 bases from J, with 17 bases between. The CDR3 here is CASRWGDMAYTEAFF. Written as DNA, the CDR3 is TGTGCCAGTAGATGGGGAGACATGGCATACACTGAAGCTTTCTTT.